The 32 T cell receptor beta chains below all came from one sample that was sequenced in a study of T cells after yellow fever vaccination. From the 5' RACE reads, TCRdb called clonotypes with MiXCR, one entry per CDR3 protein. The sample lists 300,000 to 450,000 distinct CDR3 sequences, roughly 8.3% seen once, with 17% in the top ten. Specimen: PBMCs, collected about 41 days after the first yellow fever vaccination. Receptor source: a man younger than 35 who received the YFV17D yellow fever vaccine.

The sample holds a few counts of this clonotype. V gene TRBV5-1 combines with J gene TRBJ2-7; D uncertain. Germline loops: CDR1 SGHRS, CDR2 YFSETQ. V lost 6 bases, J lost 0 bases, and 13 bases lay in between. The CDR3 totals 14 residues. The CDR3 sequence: CASKALLNSYEQYF. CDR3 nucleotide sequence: TGCGCCAGCAAGGCGCTACTAAACTCCTACGAGCAGTACTTC.

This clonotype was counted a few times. CDR3 region: CASSVAQRGGSDTQYF. The CDR3 DNA sequence: TGTGCCAGCAGCGTAGCTCAGCGGGGGGGGTCAGATACGCAGTATTTT. V and J are TRBV9 and TRBJ2-3; 10 positions match TRBD2. The CDR3 consists of 16 residues. J gave up 4 bases and V 0 bases, and 5 bases lay outside the gene matches. Germline loops: CDR1 SGDLS, CDR2 YYNGEE.

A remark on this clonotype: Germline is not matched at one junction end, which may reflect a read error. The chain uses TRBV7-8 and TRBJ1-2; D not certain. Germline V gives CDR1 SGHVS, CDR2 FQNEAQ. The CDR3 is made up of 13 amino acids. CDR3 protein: CAIGPGLLYCYTF. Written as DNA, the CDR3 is TGTGCCATCGGCCCCGGGCTCCTCTATTGCTACACCTTC.

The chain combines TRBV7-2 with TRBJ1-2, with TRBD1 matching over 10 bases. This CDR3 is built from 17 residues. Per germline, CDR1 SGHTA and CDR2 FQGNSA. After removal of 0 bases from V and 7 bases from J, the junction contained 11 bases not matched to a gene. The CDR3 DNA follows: TGTGCCAGCAGCTTAGCGGGGACAGGGGCCTCATTTTCTGGCTACACCTTC. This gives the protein CASSLAGTGASFSGYTF.

The CDR3: CASSFRQGGTDTQYF. For the CDR3, the DNA is TGTGCCAGCAGCTTCAGGCAGGGGGGGACAGATACGCAGTATTTT. V usage is TRBV7-6 and J usage is TRBJ2-3; D is possibly TRBD1 or TRBD2 (7 bases each). Germline-derived CDR1 and CDR2 are SGHVS and FNYEAQ. Between the trimmed V and J ends, which lost 3 bases and 3 bases, there was a span of 13 bases. The CDR3 length is 15 residues.

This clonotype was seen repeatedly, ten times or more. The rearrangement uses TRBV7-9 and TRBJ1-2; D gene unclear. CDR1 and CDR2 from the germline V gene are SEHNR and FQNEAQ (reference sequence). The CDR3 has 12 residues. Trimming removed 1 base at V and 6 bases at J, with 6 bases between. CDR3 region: CASSLEGHGYTF. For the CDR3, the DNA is TGTGCCAGCAGCTTAGAGGGCCATGGCTACACCTTC.

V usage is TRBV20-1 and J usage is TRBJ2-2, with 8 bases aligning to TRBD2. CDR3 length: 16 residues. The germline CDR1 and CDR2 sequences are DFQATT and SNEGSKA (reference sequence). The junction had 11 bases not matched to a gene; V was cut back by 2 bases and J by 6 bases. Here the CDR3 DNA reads TGCAGTGCTAGATCCGGACTAGCCGGGGGTCCCGGGGAGCTGTTTTTT. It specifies CSARSGLAGGPGELFF.

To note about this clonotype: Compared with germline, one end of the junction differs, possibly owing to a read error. The chain's CDR3 is CASSLGEGASF. The CDR3 bases are TGTGCCAGCAGTTTAGGAGAGGGGGCGTCCTTC. The chain uses TRBV12-3 or TRBV12-4 and TRBJ2-1; TRBD1 matches 7 bases. The CDR3 sequence is 11 residues long.

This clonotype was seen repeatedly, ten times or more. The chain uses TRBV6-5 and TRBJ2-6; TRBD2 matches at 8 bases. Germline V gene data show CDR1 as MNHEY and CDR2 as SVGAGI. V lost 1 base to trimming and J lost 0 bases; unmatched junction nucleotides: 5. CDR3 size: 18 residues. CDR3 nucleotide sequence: TGTGCCAGCAGTTACTTAGCGGGGACGTACTCTGGGGCCAACGTCCTGACTTTC. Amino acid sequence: CASSYLAGTYSGANVLTF.

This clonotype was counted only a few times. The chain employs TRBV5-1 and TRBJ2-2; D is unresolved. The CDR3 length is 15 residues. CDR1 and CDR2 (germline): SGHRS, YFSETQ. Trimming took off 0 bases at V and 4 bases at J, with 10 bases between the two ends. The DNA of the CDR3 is TGCGCCAGCAGCTTGGTTGGCCTAGGCACCGGGGAGCTGTTTTTT. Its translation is CASSLVGLGTGELFF. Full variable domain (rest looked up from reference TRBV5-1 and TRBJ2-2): KAGVTQTPRYLIKTRGQQVTLSCSPISGHRSVSWYQQTPGQGLQFLFEYFSETQRNKGNFPGRFSGRQFSNSRSEMNVSTLELGDSALYLCASSLVGLGTGELFFGEGSRLTVL.

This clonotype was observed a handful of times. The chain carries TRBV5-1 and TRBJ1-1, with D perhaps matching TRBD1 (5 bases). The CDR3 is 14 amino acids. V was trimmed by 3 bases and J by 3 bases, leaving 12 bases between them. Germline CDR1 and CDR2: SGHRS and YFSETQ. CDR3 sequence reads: CASSSSGGYTEAFF. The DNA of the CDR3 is TGCGCCAGCAGCTCTTCGGGGGGTTACACTGAAGCTTTCTTT.

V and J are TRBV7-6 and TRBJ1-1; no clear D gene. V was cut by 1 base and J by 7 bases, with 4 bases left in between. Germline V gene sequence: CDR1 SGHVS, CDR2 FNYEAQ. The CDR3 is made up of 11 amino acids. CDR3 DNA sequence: TGTGCCAGCAGCTTAGGTAATGAAGCTTTCTTT. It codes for CASSLGNEAFF.

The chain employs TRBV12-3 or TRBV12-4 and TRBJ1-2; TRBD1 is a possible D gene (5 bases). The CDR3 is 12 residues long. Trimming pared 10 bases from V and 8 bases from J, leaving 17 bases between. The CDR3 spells CATWETVEGYTF. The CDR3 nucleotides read TGTGCCACCTGGGAGACAGTGGAAGGCTACACCTTC.

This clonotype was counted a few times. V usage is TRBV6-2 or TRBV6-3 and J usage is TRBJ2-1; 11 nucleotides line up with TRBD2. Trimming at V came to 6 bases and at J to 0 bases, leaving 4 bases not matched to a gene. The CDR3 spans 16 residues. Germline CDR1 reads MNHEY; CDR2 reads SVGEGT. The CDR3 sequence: CASRGLAGSSYNEQFF. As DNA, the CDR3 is TGTGCCAGCAGAGGACTAGCGGGCTCCTCCTACAATGAGCAGTTCTTC.

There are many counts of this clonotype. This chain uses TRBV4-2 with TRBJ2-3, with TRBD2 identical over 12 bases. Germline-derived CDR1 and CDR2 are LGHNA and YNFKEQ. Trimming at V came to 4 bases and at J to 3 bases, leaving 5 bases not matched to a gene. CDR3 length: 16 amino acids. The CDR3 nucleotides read TGTGCCAGCAGCCGGAAGACTAGCGGGGGAACAGATACGCAGTATTTT. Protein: CASSRKTSGGTDTQYF.

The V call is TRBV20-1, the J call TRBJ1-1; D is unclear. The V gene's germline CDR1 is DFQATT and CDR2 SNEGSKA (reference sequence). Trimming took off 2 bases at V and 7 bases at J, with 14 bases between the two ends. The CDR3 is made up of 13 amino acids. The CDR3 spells CSARWPGFYEAFF. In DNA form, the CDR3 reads TGCAGTGCTAGATGGCCGGGGTTCTATGAAGCTTTCTTT.

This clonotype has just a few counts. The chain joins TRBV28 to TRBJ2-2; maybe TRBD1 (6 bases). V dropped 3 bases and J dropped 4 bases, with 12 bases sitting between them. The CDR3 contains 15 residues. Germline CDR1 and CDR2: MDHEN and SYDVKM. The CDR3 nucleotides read TGTGCCAGCAGTTTTGGACAGTGGGGCACCGGGGAGCTGTTTTTT. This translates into CASSFGQWGTGELFF.

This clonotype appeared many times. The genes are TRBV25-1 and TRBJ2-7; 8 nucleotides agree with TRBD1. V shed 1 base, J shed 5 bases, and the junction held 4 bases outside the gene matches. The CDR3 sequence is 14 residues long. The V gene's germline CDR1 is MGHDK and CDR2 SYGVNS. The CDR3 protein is CASSEFPDRDEQYF. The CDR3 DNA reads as TGTGCCAGCAGTGAATTCCCGGACAGGGACGAGCAGTACTTC.

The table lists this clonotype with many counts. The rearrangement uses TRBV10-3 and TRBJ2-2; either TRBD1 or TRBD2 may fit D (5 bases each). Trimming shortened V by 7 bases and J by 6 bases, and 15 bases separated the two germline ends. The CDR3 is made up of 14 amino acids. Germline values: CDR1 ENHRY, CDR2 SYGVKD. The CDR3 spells CAIKEARAAGELFF. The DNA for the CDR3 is TGTGCCATCAAGGAGGCCAGGGCGGCCGGGGAGCTGTTTTTT.

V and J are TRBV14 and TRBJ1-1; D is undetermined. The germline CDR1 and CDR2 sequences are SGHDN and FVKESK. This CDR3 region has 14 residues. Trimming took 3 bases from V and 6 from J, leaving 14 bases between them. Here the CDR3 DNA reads TGTGCCAGCAGCCAGACGCCCGGGCGGGCTGAAGCTTTCTTT. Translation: CASSQTPGRAEAFF.

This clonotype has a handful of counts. CDR3 amino acids: CASSPYGTESYEQYF. CDR3 nucleotide sequence: TGCGCCAGCAGCCCTTACGGGACAGAAAGTTACGAGCAGTACTTC. This chain connects TRBV4-1 to TRBJ2-7; 7 nucleotides align to TRBD1. Germline V gives CDR1 MGHRA, CDR2 YSYEKL. V trimming: 4 bases; J trimming: 4 bases; junction bases outside the gene matches: 10. CDR3 length equals 15 residues.

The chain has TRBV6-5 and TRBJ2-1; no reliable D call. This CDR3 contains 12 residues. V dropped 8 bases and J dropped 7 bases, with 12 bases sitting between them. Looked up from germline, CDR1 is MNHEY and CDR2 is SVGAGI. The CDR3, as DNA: TGTGCCAGCGTTTCCCGGCGTAATGAGCAGTTCTTC. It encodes CASVSRRNEQFF.

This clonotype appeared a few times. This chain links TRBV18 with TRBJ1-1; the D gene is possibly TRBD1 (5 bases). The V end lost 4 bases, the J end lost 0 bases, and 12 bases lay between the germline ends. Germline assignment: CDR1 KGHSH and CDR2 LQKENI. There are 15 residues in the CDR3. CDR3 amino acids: CASSRGGGLNTEAFF. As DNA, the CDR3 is TGTGCCAGCTCACGAGGCGGGGGATTGAACACTGAAGCTTTCTTT.

CDR3 DNA sequence: TGTGCCACCAGTGAGGGGGGCAGCTCTGGGGCCAACGTCCTGACTTTC. Its protein is CATSEGGSSGANVLTF. The chain employs TRBV24-1 and TRBJ2-6; D tentatively fits TRBD1 or TRBD2 (6 bases each). Trimming cost V 4 bases and J 0 bases, with 9 bases left between them. The CDR3 contains 16 residues. CDR1 and CDR2 from the germline V gene are KGHDR and SFDVKD.

CDR3 region: CASSLRLAGVNTGELFF. The CDR3 DNA is TGCGCCAGCAGCCTCAGACTAGCGGGGGTTAACACCGGGGAGCTGTTTTTT. V and J are TRBV4-3 and TRBJ2-2; TRBD2 aligns across 12 bases. Trimming at V came to 4 bases and at J to 2 bases, leaving 5 bases not matched to a gene. Looked up from germline, CDR1 is LGHNA and CDR2 is YSLEER. The CDR3 covers 17 residues.

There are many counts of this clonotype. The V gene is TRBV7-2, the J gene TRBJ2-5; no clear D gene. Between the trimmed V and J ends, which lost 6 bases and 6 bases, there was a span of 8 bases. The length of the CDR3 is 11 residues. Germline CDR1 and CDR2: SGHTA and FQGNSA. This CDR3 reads CASSPTKTQYF. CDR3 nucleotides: TGTGCCAGCAGTCCCACGAAGACCCAGTACTTC.

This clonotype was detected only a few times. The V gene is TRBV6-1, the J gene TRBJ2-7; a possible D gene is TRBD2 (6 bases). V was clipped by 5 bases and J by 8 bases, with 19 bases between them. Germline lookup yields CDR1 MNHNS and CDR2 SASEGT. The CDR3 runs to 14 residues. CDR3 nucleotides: TGTGCCAGCAGTCGCGACGGCACGGGGAGGCAGCAGTACTTC. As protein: CASSRDGTGRQQYF.

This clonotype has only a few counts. This CDR3 reads CASSYSIWGSYYGYTF. The CDR3 DNA reads TGTGCCAGCAGTTACTCCATATGGGGCAGCTACTATGGCTACACCTTC. The V call is TRBV6-2 or TRBV6-3, the J call TRBJ1-2, with D possibly being TRBD1 (5 bases). Germline lookup yields CDR1 MNHEY and CDR2 SVGEGT. The CDR3 runs to 16 residues. V lost 0 bases and J lost 3, with 14 bases in between.

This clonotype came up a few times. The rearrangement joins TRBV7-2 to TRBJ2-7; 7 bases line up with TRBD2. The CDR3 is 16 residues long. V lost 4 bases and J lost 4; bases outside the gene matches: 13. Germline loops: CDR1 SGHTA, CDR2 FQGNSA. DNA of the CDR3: TGTGCCAGCAGCTCTCAGGTGGGAGGGTATGGGTACGAGCAGTACTTC. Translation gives CASSSQVGGYGYEQYF. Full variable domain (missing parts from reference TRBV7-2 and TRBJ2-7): GAGVSQSPSNKVTEKGKDVELRCDPISGHTALYWYRQSLGQGLEFLIYFQGNSAPDKSGLPSDRFSAERTGGSVSTLTIQRTQQEDSAVYLCASSSQVGGYGYEQYFGPGTRLTVT.

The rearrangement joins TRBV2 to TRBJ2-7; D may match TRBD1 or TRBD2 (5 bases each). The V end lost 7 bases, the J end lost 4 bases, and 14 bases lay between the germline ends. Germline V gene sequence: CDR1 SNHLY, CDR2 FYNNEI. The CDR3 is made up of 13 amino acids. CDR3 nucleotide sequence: TGTGCCAGCACGGCCAGGGACCCATACGAGCAGTACTTC. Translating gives CASTARDPYEQYF.

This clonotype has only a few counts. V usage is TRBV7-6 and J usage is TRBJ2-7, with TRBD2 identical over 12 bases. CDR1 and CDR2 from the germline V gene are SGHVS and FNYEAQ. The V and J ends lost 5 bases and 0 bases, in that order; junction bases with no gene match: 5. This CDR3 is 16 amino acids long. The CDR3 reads CASSPWTSGASYEQYF. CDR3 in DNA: TGTGCCAGCAGCCCCTGGACTAGCGGGGCCTCCTACGAGCAGTACTTC.

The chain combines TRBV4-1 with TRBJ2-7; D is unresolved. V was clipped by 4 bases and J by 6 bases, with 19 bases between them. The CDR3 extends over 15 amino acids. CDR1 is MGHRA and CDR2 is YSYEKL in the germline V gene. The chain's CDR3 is CASSPGSSLGSEQYF. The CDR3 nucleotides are TGCGCCAGCAGCCCCGGATCGTCCCTTGGGTCCGAGCAGTACTTC.